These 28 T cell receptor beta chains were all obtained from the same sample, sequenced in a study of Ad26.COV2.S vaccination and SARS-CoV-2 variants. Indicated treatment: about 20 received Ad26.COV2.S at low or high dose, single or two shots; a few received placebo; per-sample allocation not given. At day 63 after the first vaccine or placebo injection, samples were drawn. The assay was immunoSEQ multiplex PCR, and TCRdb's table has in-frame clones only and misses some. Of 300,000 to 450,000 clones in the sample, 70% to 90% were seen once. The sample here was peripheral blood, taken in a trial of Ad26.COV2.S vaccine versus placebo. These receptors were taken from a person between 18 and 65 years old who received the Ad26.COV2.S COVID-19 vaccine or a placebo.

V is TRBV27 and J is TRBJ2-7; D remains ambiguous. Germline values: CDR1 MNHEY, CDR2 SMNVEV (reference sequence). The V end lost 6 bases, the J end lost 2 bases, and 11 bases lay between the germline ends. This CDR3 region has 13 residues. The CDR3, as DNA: TGTGCCAGCAGCCCCAGGCCCCCCTACGAGCAGTACTTC. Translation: CASSPRPPYEQYF.

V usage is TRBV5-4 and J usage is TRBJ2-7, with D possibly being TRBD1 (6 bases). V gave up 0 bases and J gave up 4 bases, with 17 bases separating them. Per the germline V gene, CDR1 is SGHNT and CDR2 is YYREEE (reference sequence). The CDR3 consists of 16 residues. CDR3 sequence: CASSLAASGGMYEQYF. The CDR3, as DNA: TGTGCCAGCAGCTTGGCCGCTAGTGGGGGCATGTACGAGCAGTACTTC. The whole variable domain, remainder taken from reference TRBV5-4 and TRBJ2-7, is ETGVTQSPTHLIKTRGQQVTLRCSSQSGHNTVSWYQQALGQGPQFIFQYYREEENGRGNFPPRFSGLQFPNYSSELNVNALELDDSALYLCASSLAASGGMYEQYFGPGTRLTVT.

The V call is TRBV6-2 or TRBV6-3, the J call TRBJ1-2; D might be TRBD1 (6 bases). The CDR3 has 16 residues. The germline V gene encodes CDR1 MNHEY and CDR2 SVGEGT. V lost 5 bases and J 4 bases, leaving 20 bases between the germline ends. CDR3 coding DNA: TGTGCCAGCAGTCCCCCCCCCGGGACAAGATTCTATGGCTACACCTTC. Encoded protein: CASSPPPGTRFYGYTF.

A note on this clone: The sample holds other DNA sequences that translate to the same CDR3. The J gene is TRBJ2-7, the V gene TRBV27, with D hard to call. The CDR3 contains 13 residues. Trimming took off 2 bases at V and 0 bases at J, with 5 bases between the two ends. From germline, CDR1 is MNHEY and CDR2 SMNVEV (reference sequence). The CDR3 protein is CASSLRGSYEQYF. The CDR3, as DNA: TGTGCCAGCAGTTTAAGAGGCTCCTACGAGCAGTACTTC.

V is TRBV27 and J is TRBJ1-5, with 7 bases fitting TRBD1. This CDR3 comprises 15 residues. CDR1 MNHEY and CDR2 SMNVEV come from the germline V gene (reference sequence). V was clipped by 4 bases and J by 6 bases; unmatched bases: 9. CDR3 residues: CASSYRGTSGQPQHF. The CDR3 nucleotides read TGTGCCAGCAGTTACAGGGGAACATCTGGTCAGCCCCAGCATTTT.

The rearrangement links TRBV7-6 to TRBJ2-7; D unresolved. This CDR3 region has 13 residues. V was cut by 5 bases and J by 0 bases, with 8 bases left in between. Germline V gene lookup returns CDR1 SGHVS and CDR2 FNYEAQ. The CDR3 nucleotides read TGTGCCAGCAGCCCACAGAGCTCCTACGAGCAGTACTTC. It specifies CASSPQSSYEQYF.

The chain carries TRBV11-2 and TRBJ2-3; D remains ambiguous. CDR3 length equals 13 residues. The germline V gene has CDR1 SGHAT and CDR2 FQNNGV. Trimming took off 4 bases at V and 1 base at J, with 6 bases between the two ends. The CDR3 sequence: CASSSSGTDTQYF. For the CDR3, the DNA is TGTGCCAGCAGCTCTAGTGGCACAGATACGCAGTATTTT.

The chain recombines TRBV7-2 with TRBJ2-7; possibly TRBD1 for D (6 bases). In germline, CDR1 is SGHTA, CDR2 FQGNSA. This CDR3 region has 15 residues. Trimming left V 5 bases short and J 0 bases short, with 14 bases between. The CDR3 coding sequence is TGTGCCAGCAGCAGGGGTCAGGGGACCTCCTACGAGCAGTACTTC. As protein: CASSRGQGTSYEQYF.

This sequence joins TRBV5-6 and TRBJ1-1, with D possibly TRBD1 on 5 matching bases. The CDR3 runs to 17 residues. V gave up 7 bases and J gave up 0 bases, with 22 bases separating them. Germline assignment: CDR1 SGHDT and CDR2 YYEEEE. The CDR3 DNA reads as TGTGCCAGCGGCATGGGTCTGTGGGGCACTCTGAACACTGAAGCTTTCTTT. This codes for CASGMGLWGTLNTEAFF. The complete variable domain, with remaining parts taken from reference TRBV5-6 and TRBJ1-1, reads DAGVTQSPTHLIKTRGQQVTLRCSPKSGHDTVSWYQQALGQGPQFIFQYYEEEERQRGNFPDRFSGHQFPNYSSELNVNALLLGDSALYLCASGMGLWGTLNTEAFFGQGTRLTVV.

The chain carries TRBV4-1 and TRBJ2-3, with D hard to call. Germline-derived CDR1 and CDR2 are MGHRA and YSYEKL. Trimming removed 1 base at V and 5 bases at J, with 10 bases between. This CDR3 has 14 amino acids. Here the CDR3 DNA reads TGCGCCAGCAGCCAAGTGAACTGGGGAGATACGCAGTATTTT. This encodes CASSQVNWGDTQYF.

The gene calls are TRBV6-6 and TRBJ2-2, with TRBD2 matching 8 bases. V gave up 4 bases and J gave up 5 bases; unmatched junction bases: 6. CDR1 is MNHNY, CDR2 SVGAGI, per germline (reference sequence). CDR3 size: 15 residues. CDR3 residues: CASSSAGEGTGELFF. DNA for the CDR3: TGTGCCAGCAGTTCAGCGGGGGAGGGGACCGGGGAGCTGTTTTTT.

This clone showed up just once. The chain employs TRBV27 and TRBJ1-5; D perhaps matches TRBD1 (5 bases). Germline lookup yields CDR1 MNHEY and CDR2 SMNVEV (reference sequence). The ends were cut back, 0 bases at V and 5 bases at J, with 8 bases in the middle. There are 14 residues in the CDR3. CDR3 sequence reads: CASSLSGTDQPQHF. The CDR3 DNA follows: TGTGCCAGCAGTTTATCCGGGACTGATCAGCCCCAGCATTTT.

The CDR3 coding sequence is TGTGCCAGCAGCTTGGCCGGGTCGTCGGGCACAGATACGCAGTATTTT. Translation: CASSLAGSSGTDTQYF. The genes are TRBV5-6 and TRBJ2-3; D is uncertain. Germline CDR1 SGHDT, CDR2 YYEEEE. Trimming shortened V by 0 bases and J by 1 base, and 12 bases separated the two germline ends. The CDR3 contains 16 residues. Full variable domain (outside the CDR3, taken from reference TRBV5-6 and TRBJ2-3): DAGVTQSPTHLIKTRGQQVTLRCSPKSGHDTVSWYQQALGQGPQFIFQYYEEEERQRGNFPDRFSGHQFPNYSSELNVNALLLGDSALYLCASSLAGSSGTDTQYFGPGTRLTVL.

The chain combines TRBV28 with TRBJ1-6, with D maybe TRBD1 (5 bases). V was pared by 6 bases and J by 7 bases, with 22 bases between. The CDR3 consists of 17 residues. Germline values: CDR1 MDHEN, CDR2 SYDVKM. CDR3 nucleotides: TGTGCCAGCAGCCCCGGGGGTTTGGGATCCTTGAATTCACCCCTCCACTTT. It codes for CASSPGGLGSLNSPLHF.

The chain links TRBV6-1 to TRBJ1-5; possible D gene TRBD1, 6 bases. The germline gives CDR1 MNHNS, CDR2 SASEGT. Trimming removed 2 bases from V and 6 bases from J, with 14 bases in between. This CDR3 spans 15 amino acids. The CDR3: CASSEPRQARQPQHF. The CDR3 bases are TGTGCCAGCAGTGAACCGAGACAGGCCCGTCAGCCCCAGCATTTT.

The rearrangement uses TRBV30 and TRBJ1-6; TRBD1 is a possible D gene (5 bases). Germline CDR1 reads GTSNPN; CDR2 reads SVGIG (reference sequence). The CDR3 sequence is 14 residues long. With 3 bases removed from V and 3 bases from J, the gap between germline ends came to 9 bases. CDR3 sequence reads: CAWRQVHYNSPLHF. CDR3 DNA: TGTGCCTGGAGACAGGTGCACTATAATTCACCCCTCCACTTT.

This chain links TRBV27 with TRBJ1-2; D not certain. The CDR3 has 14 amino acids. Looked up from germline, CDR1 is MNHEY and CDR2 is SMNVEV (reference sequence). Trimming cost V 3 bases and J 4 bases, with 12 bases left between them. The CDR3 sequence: CASSFGRFPYGYTF. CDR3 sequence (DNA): TGTGCCAGCAGTTTTGGTCGTTTTCCCTATGGCTACACCTTC.

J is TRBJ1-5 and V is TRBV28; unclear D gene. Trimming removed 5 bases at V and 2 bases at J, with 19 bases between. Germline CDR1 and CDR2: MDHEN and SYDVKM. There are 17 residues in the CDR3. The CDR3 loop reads CASSQRVASSGNQPQHF. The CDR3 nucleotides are TGTGCCAGCAGTCAGAGAGTGGCCTCCTCGGGCAATCAGCCCCAGCATTTT. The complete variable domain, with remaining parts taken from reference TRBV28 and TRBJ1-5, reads DVKVTQSSRYLVKRTGEKVFLECVQDMDHENMFWYRQDPGLGLRLIYFSYDVKMKEKGDIPEGYSVSREKKERFSLILESASTNQTSMYLCASSQRVASSGNQPQHFGDGTRLSIL.

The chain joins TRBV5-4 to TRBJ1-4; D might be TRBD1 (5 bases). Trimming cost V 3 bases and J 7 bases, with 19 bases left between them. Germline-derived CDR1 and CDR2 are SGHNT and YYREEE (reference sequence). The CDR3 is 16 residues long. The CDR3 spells CASSSGGPGSFEKLFF. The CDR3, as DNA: TGTGCCAGCAGCTCCGGGGGACCTGGGAGTTTTGAAAAACTGTTTTTT.

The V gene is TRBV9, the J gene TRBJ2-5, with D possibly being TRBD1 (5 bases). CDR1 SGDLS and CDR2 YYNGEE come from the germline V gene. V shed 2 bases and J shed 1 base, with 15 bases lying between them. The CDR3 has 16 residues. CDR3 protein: CASSVTTDPRQETQYF. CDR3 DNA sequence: TGTGCCAGCAGCGTTACGACAGATCCCCGCCAAGAGACCCAGTACTTC.

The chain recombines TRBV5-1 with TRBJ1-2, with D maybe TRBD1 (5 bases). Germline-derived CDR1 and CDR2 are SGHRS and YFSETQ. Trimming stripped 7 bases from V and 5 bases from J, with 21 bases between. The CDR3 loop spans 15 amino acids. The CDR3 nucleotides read TGCGCCAGCCATCCGGGACCGACCCATCGTTATGGCTACACCTTC. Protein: CASHPGPTHRYGYTF. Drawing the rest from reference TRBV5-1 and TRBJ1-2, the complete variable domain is KAGVTQTPRYLIKTRGQQVTLSCSPISGHRSVSWYQQTPGQGLQFLFEYFSETQRNKGNFPGRFSGRQFSNSRSEMNVSTLELGDSALYLCASHPGPTHRYGYTFGSGTRLTVV.

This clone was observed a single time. The CDR3 sequence: CASSLSSGTGVSPLHF. In nucleotides, the CDR3 is TGTGCCAGCAGCTTGAGTAGCGGGACAGGGGTTTCACCCCTCCACTTT. The chain carries TRBV7-9 and TRBJ1-6; 10 bases match TRBD1. V was pared by 3 bases and J by 9 bases, with 8 bases of the junction left unmatched. Germline assignment: CDR1 SEHNR and CDR2 FQNEAQ (reference sequence). The CDR3 contains 16 residues. Filled out from reference TRBV7-9 and TRBJ1-6, the complete variable domain reads DTGVSQNPRHKITKRGQNVTFRCDPISEHNRLYWYRQTLGQGPEFLTYFQNEAQLEKSRLLSDRFSAERPKGSFSTLEIQRTEQGDSAMYLCASSLSSGTGVSPLHFGNGTRLTVT.

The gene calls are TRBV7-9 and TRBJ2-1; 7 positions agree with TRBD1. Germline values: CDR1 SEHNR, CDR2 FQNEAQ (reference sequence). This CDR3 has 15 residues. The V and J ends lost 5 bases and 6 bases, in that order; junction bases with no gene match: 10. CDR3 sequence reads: CASSPPGQKINEQFF. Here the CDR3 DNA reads TGTGCCAGCAGCCCCCCGGGACAGAAAATCAATGAGCAGTTCTTC.

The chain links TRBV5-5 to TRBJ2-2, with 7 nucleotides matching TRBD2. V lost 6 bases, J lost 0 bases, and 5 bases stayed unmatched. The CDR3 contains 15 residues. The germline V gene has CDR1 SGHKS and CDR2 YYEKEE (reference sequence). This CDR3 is CASIRSGTNTGELFF. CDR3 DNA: TGTGCCAGCATCAGAAGCGGGACGAACACCGGGGAGCTGTTTTTT.

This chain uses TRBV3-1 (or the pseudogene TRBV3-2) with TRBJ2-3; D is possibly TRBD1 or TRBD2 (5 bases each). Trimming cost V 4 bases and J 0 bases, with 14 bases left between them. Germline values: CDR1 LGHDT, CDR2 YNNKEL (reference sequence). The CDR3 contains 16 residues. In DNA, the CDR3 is TGTGCCAGCAGCCCTTATGGGACGCCCAGCACAGATACGCAGTATTTT. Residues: CASSPYGTPSTDTQYF.

The CDR3 DNA follows: TGTGCCAGCAGCCCCTTAGCGGGAGAAAGCACAGATACGCAGTATTTT. Translating gives CASSPLAGESTDTQYF. This chain connects TRBV9 to TRBJ2-3, with 9 bases lining up with TRBD2. Germline CDR1 SGDLS, CDR2 YYNGEE. The CDR3 sequence is 16 residues long. Unmatched junction bases numbered 6, after V lost 4 bases and J lost 0 bases. Based on the CDR3 plus reference TRBV9 and TRBJ2-3, the full variable domain is DSGVTQTPKHLITATGQRVTLRCSPRSGDLSVYWYQQSLDQGLQFLIQYYNGEERAKGNILERFSAQQFPDLHSELNLSSLELGDSALYFCASSPLAGESTDTQYFGPGTRLTVL.

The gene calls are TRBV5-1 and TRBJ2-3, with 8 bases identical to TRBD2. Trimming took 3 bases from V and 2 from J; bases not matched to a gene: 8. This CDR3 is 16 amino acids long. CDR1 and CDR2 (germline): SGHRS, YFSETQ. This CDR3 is CASSYWTSSDTDTQYF. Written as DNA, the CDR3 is TGCGCCAGCAGCTACTGGACTAGCAGTGACACAGATACGCAGTATTTT.

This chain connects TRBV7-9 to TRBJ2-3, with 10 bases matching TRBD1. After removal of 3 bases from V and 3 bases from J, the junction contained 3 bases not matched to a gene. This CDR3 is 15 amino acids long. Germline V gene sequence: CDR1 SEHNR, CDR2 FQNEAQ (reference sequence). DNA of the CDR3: TGTGCCAGCAGCTTCCGGACAGGGGGAACAGATACGCAGTATTTT. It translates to CASSFRTGGTDTQYF.